These 27 T cell receptor beta chains were all obtained from the same sample, sequenced in a study of OX40 agonist ivuxolimab in advanced cancers. This table comes from immunoSEQ multiplex PCR, and its TCRdb copy is limited to in-frame clones, with some not included. The data show 20,000 to 25,000 clones, with more than 70% seen just once and 37% held by the top ten. Sequences were derived from CD4+ or CD8+ T cells sorted from blood, sampled in a trial of the OX40 agonist ivuxolimab. These receptors were obtained from an adult with an advanced solid tumor such as melanoma, head and neck, liver or kidney cancer.

This chain links TRBV5-6 with TRBJ2-7; TRBD1 agrees at 7 bases. This CDR3 contains 13 residues. J was trimmed by 4 bases and V by 5 bases; bases with no gene match: 6. CDR1 SGHDT and CDR2 YYEEEE come from the germline V gene. In DNA, the CDR3 is TGTGCCAGCAGTATTGGACAGGCGTACGAGCAGTACTTC. Translating it yields CASSIGQAYEQYF. The full variable domain, in which reference TRBV5-6 and TRBJ2-7 provide the parts outside the CDR3, is DAGVTQSPTHLIKTRGQQVTLRCSPKSGHDTVSWYQQALGQGPQFIFQYYEEEERQRGNFPDRFSGHQFPNYSSELNVNALLLGDSALYLCASSIGQAYEQYFGPGTRLTVT.

V usage is TRBV30 and J usage is TRBJ2-2; D is uncertain. This CDR3 has 13 residues. Trimming left V 0 bases short and J 6 bases short, with 8 bases between. Germline V CDR1 and CDR2: GTSNPN, SVGIG (reference sequence). The CDR3 protein is CAWSVGGSGELFF. In nucleotides, the CDR3 is TGTGCCTGGAGTGTAGGCGGTTCCGGGGAGCTGTTTTTT.

This sequence joins TRBV10-3 and TRBJ2-3, with unresolved D. The CDR3 runs to 15 residues. Looked up from germline, CDR1 is ENHRY and CDR2 is SYGVKD. V lost 6 bases to trimming and J lost 0 bases, with 13 bases between them. CDR3 residues: CAIRDTETSTDTQYF. DNA for the CDR3: TGTGCCATCAGAGATACAGAGACTAGCACAGATACGCAGTATTTT.

The V gene is TRBV6-5, the J gene TRBJ2-7, with D possibly TRBD2 on 5 matching bases. The CDR3 is made up of 13 amino acids. V lost 10 bases, J lost 5 bases, and 18 bases lay in between. The V gene's germline CDR1 is MNHEY and CDR2 SVGAGI. The CDR3 DNA is TGTGCCACCAGGACTCTCTCAGGCGACGAGCAGTACTTC. As protein: CATRTLSGDEQYF.

The table lists this clone with a few counts. The chain's CDR3 is CASSSRDLSSYEQYF. CDR3 DNA sequence: TGTGCCAGTAGTAGCCGGGACCTCTCCTCCTACGAGCAGTACTTC. This chain connects TRBV19 to TRBJ2-7, with D perhaps TRBD1 or TRBD2 (5 bases each). CDR3 size: 15 residues. The germline gives CDR1 LNHDA, CDR2 SQIVND (reference sequence). V dropped 4 bases and J dropped 0 bases, with 13 bases sitting between them. The full variable domain, its missing parts supplied by reference TRBV19 and TRBJ2-7, is DGGITQSPKYLFRKEGQNVTLSCEQNLNHDAMYWYRQDPGQGLRLIYYSQIVNDFQKGDIAEGYSVSREKKESFPLTVTSAQKNPTAFYLCASSSRDLSSYEQYFGPGTRLTVT.

V is TRBV29-1 and J is TRBJ2-7, with TRBD1 matching over 9 bases. Germline lookup yields CDR1 SQVTM and CDR2 ANQGSEA. Trimming at V came to 4 bases and at J to 3 bases, leaving 13 bases not matched to a gene. CDR3 size: 16 residues. Written as DNA, the CDR3 is TGCAGCGTTGTAGGGGGGGACAGGGCCCAGGACTACGAGCAGTACTTC. It yields the protein CSVVGGDRAQDYEQYF.

The chain employs TRBV7-9 and TRBJ2-2, with TRBD2 matching 8 bases. CDR1 SEHNR and CDR2 FQNEAQ come from the germline V gene (reference sequence). The J segment lost 5 bases and the V segment lost 5 bases, leaving 4 bases of the junction unmatched. This CDR3 region has 14 residues. This CDR3 is CASSGTRGTGELFF. Here the CDR3 DNA reads TGTGCCAGCAGCGGGACTAGGGGGACCGGGGAGCTGTTTTTT. The full variable domain, rest sourced from reference TRBV7-9 and TRBJ2-2, is DTGVSQNPRHKITKRGQNVTFRCDPISEHNRLYWYRQTLGQGPEFLTYFQNEAQLEKSRLLSDRFSAERPKGSFSTLEIQRTEQGDSAMYLCASSGTRGTGELFFGEGSRLTVL.

J is TRBJ1-5 and V is TRBV5-6; D is unresolved. The CDR3 extends over 16 amino acids. With 0 bases removed from V and 1 base from J, the gap between germline ends came to 11 bases. Germline V lookup: CDR1 SGHDT, CDR2 YYEEEE. CDR3 residues: CASSLGGFRSNQPQHF. The CDR3 DNA sequence: TGTGCCAGCAGCTTGGGTGGGTTTAGGAGCAATCAGCCCCAGCATTTT.

The CDR3 coding sequence is TGTGCCAGCAGTTTGGGTCCGGGGCCGGGGAGGGATACGCAGTATTTT. Translated: CASSLGPGPGRDTQYF. This chain joins TRBV27 and TRBJ2-3; TRBD2 is a possible D gene (6 bases). There are 16 residues in the CDR3. Germline-derived CDR1 and CDR2 are MNHEY and SMNVEV (reference sequence). Trimming shortened V by 3 bases and J by 6 bases, and 19 bases separated the two germline ends.

This sequence joins TRBV2 and TRBJ2-3; 13 bases line up with TRBD2. In germline, CDR1 is SNHLY, CDR2 FYNNEI. The CDR3 totals 15 residues. Trimming took 6 bases from V and 4 from J; bases not matched to a gene: 4. This CDR3 is CASRGLAGIADTQYF. The CDR3 DNA sequence: TGTGCCAGCAGGGGACTAGCGGGGATAGCAGATACGCAGTATTTT.

This chain uses TRBV2 with TRBJ1-4, with 10 bases aligning to TRBD1. The CDR3 consists of 15 residues. Germline CDR1 is SNHLY and CDR2 is FYNNEI. V lost 4 bases, J lost 8 bases, and 7 bases stayed unmatched. The CDR3 DNA reads as TGTGCCAGCAGTGGGCCGGGACAGGGGTGGGAAAAACTGTTTTTT. Residues: CASSGPGQGWEKLFF.

The CDR3 here is CATNSPGGKIHEKLFF. CDR3 bases: TGTGCCACGAATTCTCCGGGGGGTAAAATTCACGAAAAACTGTTTTTT. The V gene is TRBV15, the J gene TRBJ1-4; D possibly corresponds to TRBD1 (5 bases). The CDR3 extends over 16 amino acids. The ends were cut back, 9 bases at V and 8 bases at J, with 25 bases in the middle. Germline V gives CDR1 LNHNV, CDR2 YYDKDF (reference sequence).

J is TRBJ2-7 and V is TRBV5-1, with a weak D call TRBD2 (6 bases). Per germline, CDR1 SGHRS and CDR2 YFSETQ. V was clipped by 2 bases and J by 0 bases, with 15 bases between them. The CDR3 spans 16 residues. In DNA, the CDR3 is TGCGCCAGCAGCTTAGGCCCTCGGGGGAGCTCCTACGAGCAGTACTTC. This sequence encodes CASSLGPRGSSYEQYF.

V and J are TRBV5-4 and TRBJ1-2, with a tentative D call TRBD1 (5 bases). In germline, CDR1 is SGHNT, CDR2 YYREEE (reference sequence). Trimming pared 4 bases from V and 3 bases from J, leaving 16 bases between. This CDR3 contains 15 residues. The CDR3: CASSPTQGGHYGYTF. The CDR3, as DNA: TGTGCCAGCAGCCCTACCCAGGGCGGGCACTATGGCTACACCTTC.

The chain couples TRBV5-1 to TRBJ2-7; 9 bases map to TRBD1. The length of the CDR3 is 13 residues. The ends lost 3 bases at V and 2 bases at J; junction bases unmatched: 0. Germline V gives CDR1 SGHRS, CDR2 YFSETQ. In DNA form, the CDR3 reads TGCGCCAGCAGCTGGACAGGGGCCTACGAGCAGTACTTC. Its translation: CASSWTGAYEQYF.

The chain couples TRBV5-6 to TRBJ2-7; D is ambiguous. CDR3 length equals 13 residues. Per the germline V gene, CDR1 is SGHDT and CDR2 is YYEEEE. V dropped 1 base and J dropped 2 bases, with 7 bases sitting between them. CDR3 nucleotides: TGTGCCAGCAGCTTGAGTCGGCCCTACGAGCAGTACTTC. This sequence encodes CASSLSRPYEQYF.

V usage is TRBV11-1 and J usage is TRBJ2-1; TRBD2 aligns across 12 bases. This CDR3 contains 16 residues. Germline V lookup: CDR1 SGHAT, CDR2 FQDESV (reference sequence). J was trimmed by 5 bases and V by 2 bases; bases with no gene match: 4. The CDR3, as DNA: TGTGCCAGCAGCTTAATCCCTAGCGGGGGGGACAATGAGCAGTTCTTC. Translated, it gives CASSLIPSGGDNEQFF.

J is TRBJ1-1 and V is TRBV7-7, with unresolved D. Germline values: CDR1 SSHAT, CDR2 FNYEAQ (reference sequence). The V end lost 0 bases, the J end lost 2 bases, and 4 bases lay between the germline ends. This CDR3 is 13 amino acids long. CDR3 in DNA: TGTGCCAGCAGCTTAGCAATAAACACTGAAGCTTTCTTT. Translated: CASSLAINTEAFF.

V gene TRBV27 combines with J gene TRBJ2-3; TRBD2 matches at 11 bases. V gave up 7 bases and J gave up 0 bases; unmatched junction bases: 0. Germline V lookup: CDR1 MNHEY, CDR2 SMNVEV (reference sequence). CDR3 length: 14 residues. CDR3 in amino acids: CASTSGGSTDTQYF. Here the CDR3 DNA reads TGTGCCAGCACTAGCGGGGGGAGCACAGATACGCAGTATTTT.

The chain joins TRBV11-2 to TRBJ2-7, with D possibly called TRBD1 or TRBD2 (5 bases each). This CDR3 region has 14 residues. Deletions cut 0 bases from V and 2 bases from J, with 8 bases between. CDR1 is SGHAT, CDR2 FQNNGV, per germline. In DNA form, the CDR3 reads TGTGCCAGCAGCTTAGATCCGGGGCCCTACGAGCAGTACTTC. This sequence encodes CASSLDPGPYEQYF.

This chain joins TRBV7-6 and TRBJ1-5; D not certain. V lost 1 base, J lost 4 bases, and 14 bases lay in between. The CDR3 runs 16 residues. Germline values: CDR1 SGHVS, CDR2 FNYEAQ. CDR3 residues: CASSLGILGSNQPQHF. For the CDR3, the DNA is TGTGCCAGCAGCTTAGGTATCCTCGGCAGTAATCAGCCCCAGCATTTT.

This rearrangement joins TRBV10-3 to TRBJ2-1; 8 bases agree with TRBD1. The CDR3 contains 16 residues. Trimming at V came to 2 bases and at J to 5 bases, leaving 8 bases not matched to a gene. Germline lookup yields CDR1 ENHRY and CDR2 SYGVKD. Here the CDR3 DNA reads TGTGCCATCAGTGAGGTGGCAGGGGGCATCGACAATGAGCAGTTCTTC. It codes for CAISEVAGGIDNEQFF.

CDR3 protein: CASSYGVGPLHF. The CDR3 region has the DNA TGTGCCAGCAGTTACGGAGTGGGACCCCTCCACTTT. V is TRBV6-6 and J is TRBJ1-6; D is ambiguous. V lost 2 bases, J lost 12 bases, and 8 bases lay in between. In germline, CDR1 is MNHNY, CDR2 SVGAGI (reference sequence). CDR3 length: 12 residues.

This clone has only a few counts. The rearrangement uses TRBV5-6 and TRBJ1-6, with a possible D match to TRBD1 (6 bases). Germline loops: CDR1 SGHDT, CDR2 YYEEEE. With 3 bases removed from V and 4 bases from J, the gap between germline ends came to 11 bases. There are 15 residues in the CDR3. For the CDR3, the DNA is TGTGCCAGCAGCTCCGGGACATCATATAATTCACCCCTCCACTTT. It specifies CASSSGTSYNSPLHF.

The chain has TRBV19 and TRBJ1-1, with D perhaps matching TRBD1 (5 bases). Germline V gene data show CDR1 as LNHDA and CDR2 as SQIVND (reference sequence). Trimming took 0 bases from V and 5 from J, leaving 7 bases between them. The CDR3 is made up of 13 amino acids. The CDR3: CASSIEGLTEAFF. The CDR3 nucleotides are TGTGCCAGTAGTATAGAGGGGCTTACTGAAGCTTTCTTT. The complete variable domain, with remaining parts taken from reference TRBV19 and TRBJ1-1, reads DGGITQSPKYLFRKEGQNVTLSCEQNLNHDAMYWYRQDPGQGLRLIYYSQIVNDFQKGDIAEGYSVSREKKESFPLTVTSAQKNPTAFYLCASSIEGLTEAFFGQGTRLTVV.

The chain uses TRBV19 and TRBJ2-7, with a tentative D call TRBD1 (5 bases). Trimming left V 6 bases short and J 1 base short, with 10 bases between. The CDR3 extends over 13 amino acids. CDR1 is LNHDA, CDR2 SQIVND, per germline (reference sequence). The CDR3 spells CASRRQNSYEQYF. CDR3 in DNA: TGTGCCAGTAGGCGACAGAATTCCTACGAGCAGTACTTC.

The chain links TRBV7-4 to TRBJ1-2; 11 positions agree with TRBD1. CDR1 is SGHVT, CDR2 SQSDAQ, per germline. The CDR3 spans 16 residues. The ends lost 4 bases at V and 6 bases at J; junction bases unmatched: 10. CDR3 DNA sequence: TGTGCCAGCAGCTCAGCCAGGGACAGGGGGACGAATGGCTACACCTTC. Its protein is CASSSARDRGTNGYTF.